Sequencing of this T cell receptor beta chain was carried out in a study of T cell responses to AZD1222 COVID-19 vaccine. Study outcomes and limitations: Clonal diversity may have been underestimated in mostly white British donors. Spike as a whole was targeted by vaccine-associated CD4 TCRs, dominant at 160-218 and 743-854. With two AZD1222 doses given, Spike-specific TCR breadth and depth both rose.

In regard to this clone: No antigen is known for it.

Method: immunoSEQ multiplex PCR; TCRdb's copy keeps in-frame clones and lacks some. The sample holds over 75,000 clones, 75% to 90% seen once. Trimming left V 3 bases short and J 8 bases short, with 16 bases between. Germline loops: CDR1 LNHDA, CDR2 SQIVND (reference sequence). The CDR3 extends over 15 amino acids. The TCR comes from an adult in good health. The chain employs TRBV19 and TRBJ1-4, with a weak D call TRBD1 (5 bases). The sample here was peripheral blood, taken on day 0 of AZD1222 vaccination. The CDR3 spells CASSILFRGEEKLFF. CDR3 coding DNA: TGTGCCAGTAGTATTCTTTTCCGAGGGGAAGAAAAACTGTTTTTT.